The next 7 T cell receptor beta chains were all read from a single sample in a study of blood T cell repertoires in COVID-19. Clones were sequenced by immunoSEQ multiplex PCR, and TCRdb holds only the in-frame ones, with some missing. The repertoire holds more than 200,000 clones, with roughly 91% as singletons. Sequencing used PBMCs or T cells enriched from blood (not recorded which). The receptors were gathered from a woman aged 30 to 39 with acute COVID-19.

The chain joins TRBV27 to TRBJ1-2, with 9 bases aligning to TRBD1. Germline V gene lookup returns CDR1 MNHEY and CDR2 SMNVEV (reference sequence). CDR3 length: 16 amino acids. J was trimmed by 4 bases and V by 5 bases; bases with no gene match: 11. In DNA form, the CDR3 reads TGTGCCAGCAGTCGCGGGACAGGGTCGGTAGCCTATGGCTACACCTTC. It encodes CASSRGTGSVAYGYTF.

The chain has TRBV5-1 and TRBJ2-7; possible D gene TRBD2, 7 bases. V was cut by 4 bases and J by 6 bases, with 17 bases left in between. The germline V gene has CDR1 SGHRS and CDR2 YFSETQ. CDR3 length: 14 amino acids. The CDR3 here is CASSMSWGGGEQYF. Here the CDR3 DNA reads TGCGCCAGCAGCATGTCCTGGGGGGGCGGCGAGCAGTACTTC.

The chain joins TRBV9 to TRBJ1-3; D gene uncertain. Germline lookup yields CDR1 SGDLS and CDR2 YYNGEE. V dropped 2 bases and J dropped 4 bases, with 10 bases sitting between them. CDR3 size: 14 residues. The CDR3 spells CASSVHTGGNTIYF. The CDR3 nucleotides read TGTGCCAGCAGCGTCCACACGGGGGGAAACACCATATATTTT. Combining the CDR3 with reference TRBV9 and TRBJ1-3 gives the whole variable domain DSGVTQTPKHLITATGQRVTLRCSPRSGDLSVYWYQQSLDQGLQFLIQYYNGEERAKGNILERFSAQQFPDLHSELNLSSLELGDSALYFCASSVHTGGNTIYFGEGSWLTVV.

The chain uses TRBV5-1 and TRBJ1-3; tentatively, D is TRBD1 (5 bases). This CDR3 has 16 amino acids. CDR1 is SGHRS, CDR2 YFSETQ, per germline. Trimming took off 5 bases at V and 0 bases at J, with 15 bases between the two ends. The chain's CDR3 is CASRPGLYGSGNTIYF. CDR3 nucleotides: TGCGCCAGCAGGCCGGGACTTTACGGCTCTGGAAACACCATATATTTT.

The chain recombines TRBV9 with TRBJ2-2; TRBD2 aligns across 7 bases. Per the germline V gene, CDR1 is SGDLS and CDR2 is YYNGEE. The CDR3 is 17 amino acids. V shed 3 bases and J 0 bases; nucleotides not matched to a gene: 8. Here the CDR3 reads CASSDPPAGANTGELFF. CDR3 sequence (DNA): TGTGCCAGCAGCGACCCCCCCGCGGGGGCGAACACCGGGGAGCTGTTTTTT.

This chain connects TRBV4-1 to TRBJ1-1, with 7 bases that match TRBD1. The CDR3 sequence is 14 residues long. Germline V gene lookup returns CDR1 MGHRA and CDR2 YSYEKL. V gave up 4 bases and J gave up 7 bases; unmatched junction bases: 9. CDR3 sequence: CASSPLRDSIEAFF. The CDR3 coding sequence is TGCGCCAGCAGCCCACTCCGGGACAGTATTGAAGCTTTCTTT.

The chain combines TRBV27 with TRBJ2-3; TRBD2 matches at 9 bases. The ends lost 11 bases at V and 4 bases at J; junction bases unmatched: 13. Germline loops: CDR1 MNHEY, CDR2 SMNVEV (reference sequence). There are 15 residues in the CDR3. CDR3 in amino acids: CAPRGGGGASDTQYF. CDR3 nucleotides: TGTGCCCCCAGGGGGGGCGGGGGGGCGTCAGATACGCAGTATTTT.